The sequence of this T cell receptor (beta chain) was determined in a study of blood T cells in healthy people across ages (dated by TCRdb to about 2015). Regarding the complete study: Template switching captured roughly one uniquely barcoded TCR beta cDNA molecule per two T cells in model experiments. The donors were divided into four age groups: young (average around 16 years), middle-aged (approximately 39), aged (approximately 62) and long-lived (roughly 82). Age-related changes in TCR beta repertoire diversity were measured in the study by deep sequencing normalized with unique cDNA molecular identifiers. The study analyzed two additional independent replicas of 1 million unique cDNA reads from the same blood draw for two donors, one aged 18 to 30 and one aged 80 or older.

Paper-wide results and their limitations: As age increased, observed TCR beta diversity per million T cells dropped in a roughly linear way, and a significant reduction was already evident by age roughly 40. Because the CMV infection status of the donors was unknown, age-related changes in expanded clonotypes may potentially have been confounded. A strong correlation was found between observed TCR beta diversity and the percentage of naive T cells measured by flow cytometry. Total diversity estimates from one million sequenced T cells were considered lower bounds and underestimates. Bulk unsorted PBMC profiling prevented conclusive comparison of naive and antigen-experienced compartments. Compared with the aged group, the long-lived group had more naive CD4+ T cells, fewer expanded clones and increased TCR diversity, a pattern suggesting age selection.

The donors were around 39 Caucasian individuals from Russia, aged 6 to 90 years, who were systemically healthy. Ten milliliters of peripheral blood were drawn from each donor into EDTA-treated Vacutainer tubes. Ficoll-Paque density-gradient centrifugation was used to isolate PBMCs, with at least 6.5 million obtained per sample. Trizol reagent was used to extract total RNA from the PBMCs, yielding at least 5.5 micrograms per sample. The percentages of naive CD45RAhigh/CD27high T cells were determined by flow cytometry on a PBMC aliquot from every donor. Note on this clonotype: Its antigen is not yet known. No per-base quality is available; no much larger clone lies one base away.

The V and J ends are trimmed by 5 bases and 1 base, leaving 21 bases between them. The CDR3 has 18 amino acids, counting the end cysteine and phenylalanine. The kept DNA is CDR3 alone, 54 bases in frame from the first base. Sequences SGHTA (CDR1) and FQGNSA (CDR2) are obtained from the germline V gene. Preparation of the library involved 5' RACE. TCRdb names Illumina HiSeq 2500 as the instrument used. The second PCR ran for about 7 to 11 cycles and used a J-beta primer mix along with a sample-barcoded 5' primer. Each TCR beta cDNA molecule received a unique molecular identifier from a template-switch 5' adaptor carrying 12 random nucleotides. Each sample yielded at least 2.5 million CDR3-containing paired-end reads. First-strand cDNA was synthesized from all RNA with the Mint cDNA synthesis kit, primed by a TRBC-specific oligonucleotide. Following uracil-DNA glycosylase treatment, all cDNA underwent a first 18-cycle PCR with the universal primers M1SS and BC2_uni_R. Per the original workflow: For normalization, 1 million high-quality reads were randomly selected from each sample, with every read carrying a distinct molecular identifier. Reads with shared molecular identifiers were discarded instead of being binned into consensus sequences. MiTCR, set to a Q25 quality threshold and the strictest error-elimination algorithm, was used for CDR3 identification, clonotype clustering and error correction. A nonparametric unseen species model using Euler transformation provided a lower-bound estimate of total TCR beta diversity. The public reads were quality trimmed at Q25 with fastp and then assembled into clones with MiXCR by TCRdb, keeping productive beta chains. Entries that share a CDR3 protein sequence are merged under the most common genes and DNA. TCRdb's processing, not the study's, gives the V and J calls here. The sample profile shows roughly 500,000 distinct CDR3 sequences; less than 25% of them were found once. The ten largest clones take up around 10% of the sample.

The data also belong to a second study, concerning T cells of mothers and their children. As that second paper reports: The donors were nine systemically healthy Caucasian individuals, made up of three mothers and their six children. cDNA synthesis used all of the extracted RNA, with roughly 1.5 ug of RNA in each 15 ul reaction. In the second PCR, the M1S primer added sample barcodes and 2-4 random nucleotides. Each mother yielded over 9 million TCR beta CDR3 reads and each child roughly 3.1 million reads. In both related and unrelated pairs, thymic selection shapes the output of TCR recombination in a similar way, with inherited differences having only a minor effect. Normalized repertoire overlap was always found to be slightly, but never significantly, higher in related mother-child pairs than in unrelated mother-child pairs. Persistent microchimeric T cell clones were not detected, at a sensitivity of approximately 93 clones per million clonotypes. In the study, deep NGS was used to compare the TCR beta repertoires of mothers and children, and features distinguishing related mother-child pairs from unrelated individuals were sought. The mean age was around 42 +/- 4 years for the mothers and 11 +/- 4 years for the children. After adapter ligation with NEBNext reagents, the libraries were sequenced on Illumina HiSeq 2000 with 100+100 nt paired-end reads. To prevent cross-contamination, the mother and child libraries were prepared one month apart and sequenced in separate runs. Each donor had between roughly 500,000 and 2,200,000 distinct TCR beta clonotypes identified. Naive TCR beta clonotypes were estimated from low-frequency clonotypes matched to each donor's FACS-determined naive share, without sorting.

The sequenced sample consisted of blood. The V gene is TRBV7-2 and the J gene is TRBJ2-4, with the D segment identity uncertain. The source is a boy between 10 and 17 years old in good health. Here is the DNA: TGTGCCAGCAGCCTTTCCCCGTCTCCCCTGAGGGCCAAAAACATTCAGTACTTC. The encoded protein is CASSLSPSPLRAKNIQYF.